Below are 9 T cell receptor beta chains sequenced from a single sample in a study of blood T cell repertoires in COVID-19. The data were produced by immunoSEQ multiplex PCR, yet TCRdb's version contains in-frame clones alone and is incomplete. Among around 290,000 clones, about 89% were seen once, and the ten largest hold roughly 2.3%. The sample taken for sequencing was peripheral blood. The receptors here all came from a woman in her twenties or thirties with COVID-19, enrolled during active disease.

This chain connects TRBV6-6 to TRBJ2-2; maybe TRBD2 (6 bases). The CDR3 sequence is 15 residues long. Trimming took 5 bases from V and 6 from J, leaving 16 bases between them. Germline V gene data show CDR1 as MNHNY and CDR2 as SVGAGI (reference sequence). In nucleotides, the CDR3 is TGTGCCAGCAGTCCTGGGACTGATAGCGCCGGGGAGCTGTTTTTT. Its protein is CASSPGTDSAGELFF.

V is TRBV7-8 and J is TRBJ2-7, with a weak D call TRBD1 (5 bases). The CDR3 spans 17 residues. CDR1 is SGHVS, CDR2 FQNEAQ, per germline. V was clipped by 2 bases and J by 6 bases, with 23 bases between them. The CDR3 coding sequence is TGTGCCAGCAGCTTAAAATTAGGTGGGGCTTCCCGCGTCGAGCAGTACTTC. Protein: CASSLKLGGASRVEQYF. Complete variable domain (other parts from reference TRBV7-8 and TRBJ2-7): GAGVSQSPRYKVAKRGQDVALRCDPISGHVSLFWYQQALGQGPEFLTYFQNEAQLDKSGLPSDRFFAERPEGSVSTLKIQRTQQEDSAVYLCASSLKLGGASRVEQYFGPGTRLTVT.

The V and J genes are TRBV21-1 and TRBJ2-7; the table's D call, TRBD2, was not checked against the DNA. TRBV21-1 is annotated as a pseudogene. The CDR3 is 18 amino acids. CDR3 nucleotides: TGTGCCAGCAGCAAAGTACTCCTCCCCCGTTGCCTCTCCTACGAGCAGTACTTC. This gives the protein CASSKVLLPRCLSYEQYF.

The V and J genes are TRBV9 and TRBJ2-2; 13 bases line up with TRBD2. Germline lookup yields CDR1 SGDLS and CDR2 YYNGEE. The CDR3 runs 16 residues. V shed 3 bases, J shed 7 bases, and the junction held 6 bases outside the gene matches. CDR3 DNA: TGTGCCAGCAGCGATGGACTAGCGGGAGTTGTCGGGGAGCTGTTTTTT. Amino acids: CASSDGLAGVVGELFF.

This clone turned up a few times. J is TRBJ2-5 and V is TRBV5-1; a possible D gene is TRBD2 (5 bases). The CDR3 has 13 amino acids. V lost 2 bases and J 5 bases, leaving 10 bases between the germline ends. CDR1 and CDR2 from the germline V gene are SGHRS and YFSETQ. The CDR3 sequence: CASSLLVGETQYF. The CDR3 nucleotides read TGCGCCAGCAGCTTACTAGTTGGGGAGACCCAGTACTTC. The full variable domain, completed using reference TRBV5-1 and TRBJ2-5, is KAGVTQTPRYLIKTRGQQVTLSCSPISGHRSVSWYQQTPGQGLQFLFEYFSETQRNKGNFPGRFSGRQFSNSRSEMNVSTLELGDSALYLCASSLLVGETQYFGPGTRLLVL.

The chain links TRBV6-5 to TRBJ1-1; 7 bases line up with TRBD1. Germline values: CDR1 MNHEY, CDR2 SVGAGI. The CDR3 has 13 amino acids. Trimming cost V 5 bases and J 3 bases; bases outside gene matches: 3. The CDR3 DNA follows: TGTGCCAGCAGTACAGGGGTCCACACTGAAGCTTTCTTT. Its protein product is CASSTGVHTEAFF.

This chain joins TRBV7-2 and TRBJ1-1, with 7 nucleotides matching TRBD1. CDR1 is SGHTA, CDR2 FQGNSA, per germline. This CDR3 comprises 14 residues. The V and J ends lost 2 bases and 5 bases, in that order; junction bases with no gene match: 5. The CDR3 region is CASSLSTGETEAFF. In DNA, the CDR3 is TGTGCCAGCAGCTTATCAACAGGGGAGACTGAAGCTTTCTTT.

The chain recombines TRBV6-5 with TRBJ2-1, with 10 nucleotides matching TRBD2. Germline CDR1 and CDR2: MNHEY and SVGAGI. The V segment lost 6 bases and the J segment 14 bases; nucleotides outside the gene matches: 7. The CDR3 loop spans 12 amino acids. The CDR3 here is CASRYGTSEEFF. The CDR3 bases are TGTGCCAGCAGGTACGGGACTAGCGAAGAGTTCTTC.

The CDR3, as DNA: TGTGCCAGCAGCTTTACAGCGGTGAGCACAGATACGCAGTATTTT. This codes for CASSFTAVSTDTQYF. This chain links TRBV7-2 with TRBJ2-3, with a weak D call TRBD2 (5 bases). The CDR3 totals 15 residues. The germline V gene encodes CDR1 SGHTA and CDR2 FQGNSA. V was pared by 3 bases and J by 0 bases, with 10 bases between.